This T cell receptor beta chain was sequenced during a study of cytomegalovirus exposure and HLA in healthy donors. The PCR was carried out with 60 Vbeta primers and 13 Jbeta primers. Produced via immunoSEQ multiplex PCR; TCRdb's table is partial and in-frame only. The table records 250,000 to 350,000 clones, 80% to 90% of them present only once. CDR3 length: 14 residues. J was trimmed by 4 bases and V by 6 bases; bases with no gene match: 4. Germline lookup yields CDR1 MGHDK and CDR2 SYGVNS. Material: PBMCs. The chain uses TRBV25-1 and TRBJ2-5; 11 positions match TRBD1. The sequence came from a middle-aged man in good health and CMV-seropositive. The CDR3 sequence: CASREDRGRETQYF. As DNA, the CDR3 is TGTGCCAGCAGAGAGGACAGGGGGCGAGAGACCCAGTACTTC.